This TCR beta chain was sequenced during a study of blood T cells in healthy people across ages. Germline CDR1 SQVTM, CDR2 ANQGSEA. CDR3 length: 13 amino acids. After removal of 4 bases from V and 5 bases from J, the junction contained 7 bases not matched to a gene. The use of a sample-barcoded 5' primer and a J-beta primer mix characterized a second PCR of roughly 7 to 12 cycles. TCRdb fed the 5' RACE reads into MiXCR, producing one record per CDR3 protein. The top ten clones hold approximately 4% of a sample with about 720,000 distinct CDR3 sequences, approximately 25% of them seen once. This clonotype was seen only a few times. These data are also associated with another study on T cells of mothers and their children.

The sequence derives from a boy aged 5-17 years in good health. This rearrangement joins TRBV29-1 to TRBJ2-7, with 8 bases identical to TRBD1. Sequenced: blood. The CDR3, as DNA: TGCAGCGTTGTCGACAGGGGTCGACACGAGCAGTACTTC. Its translation is CSVVDRGRHEQYF.